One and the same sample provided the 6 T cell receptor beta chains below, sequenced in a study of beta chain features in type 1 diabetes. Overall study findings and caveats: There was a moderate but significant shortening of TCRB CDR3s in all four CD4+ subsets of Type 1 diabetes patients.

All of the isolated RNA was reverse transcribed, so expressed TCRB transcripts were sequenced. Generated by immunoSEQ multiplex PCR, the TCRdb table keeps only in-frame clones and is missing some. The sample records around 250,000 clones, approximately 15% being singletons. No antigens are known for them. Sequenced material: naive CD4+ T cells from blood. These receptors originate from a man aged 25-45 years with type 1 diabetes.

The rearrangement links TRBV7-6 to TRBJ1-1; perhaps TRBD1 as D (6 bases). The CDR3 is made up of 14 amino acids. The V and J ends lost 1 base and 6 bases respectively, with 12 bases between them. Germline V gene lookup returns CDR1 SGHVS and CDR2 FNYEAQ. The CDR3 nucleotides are TGTGCCAGCAGCTTAGTGCCAGGGGCCCCTGAAGCTTTCTTT. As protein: CASSLVPGAPEAFF.

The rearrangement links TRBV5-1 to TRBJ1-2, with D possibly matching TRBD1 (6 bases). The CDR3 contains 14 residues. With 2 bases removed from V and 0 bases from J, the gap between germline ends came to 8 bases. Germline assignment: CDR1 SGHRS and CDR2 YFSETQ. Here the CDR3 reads CASSFDRPNYGYTF. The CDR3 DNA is TGCGCCAGCAGCTTTGACAGGCCTAACTATGGCTACACCTTC. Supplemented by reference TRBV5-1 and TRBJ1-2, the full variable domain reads KAGVTQTPRYLIKTRGQQVTLSCSPISGHRSVSWYQQTPGQGLQFLFEYFSETQRNKGNFPGRFSGRQFSNSRSEMNVSTLELGDSALYLCASSFDRPNYGYTFGSGTRLTVV.

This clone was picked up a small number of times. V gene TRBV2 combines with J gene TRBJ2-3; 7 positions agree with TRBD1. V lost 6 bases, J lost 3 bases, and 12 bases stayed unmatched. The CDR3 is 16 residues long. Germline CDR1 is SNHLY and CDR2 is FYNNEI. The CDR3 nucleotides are TGTGCCAGCAGCTACGGACAGGCGAAGGGTACAGATACGCAGTATTTT. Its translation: CASSYGQAKGTDTQYF.

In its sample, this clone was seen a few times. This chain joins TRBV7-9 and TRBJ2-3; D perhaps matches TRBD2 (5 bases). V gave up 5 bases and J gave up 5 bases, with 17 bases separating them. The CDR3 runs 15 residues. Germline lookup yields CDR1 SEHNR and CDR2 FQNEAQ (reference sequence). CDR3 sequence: CASSPWGSAGDTQYF. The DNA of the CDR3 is TGTGCCAGCAGCCCTTGGGGATCGGCGGGAGATACGCAGTATTTT.

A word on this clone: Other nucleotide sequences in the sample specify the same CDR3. CDR3 sequence reads: CASSLGAGLNTEAFF. The CDR3 DNA reads TGTGCCAGCAGCTTAGGGGCCGGCTTGAACACTGAAGCTTTCTTT. This chain uses TRBV7-2 with TRBJ1-1; D gene unclear. Germline assignment: CDR1 SGHTA and CDR2 FQGNSA. Deletions cut 1 base from V and 0 bases from J, with 9 bases between. This CDR3 has 15 amino acids.

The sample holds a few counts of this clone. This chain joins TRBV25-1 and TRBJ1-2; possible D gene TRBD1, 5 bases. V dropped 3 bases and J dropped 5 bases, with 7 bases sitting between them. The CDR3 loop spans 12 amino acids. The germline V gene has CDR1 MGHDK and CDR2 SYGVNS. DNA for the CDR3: TGTGCCAGCAGTGAGGGACTATATGGCTACACCTTC. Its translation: CASSEGLYGYTF.